Below, 8 T cell receptor beta chains from the same sample are listed, as sequenced in a study of control samples from healthy donors and cancer patients. Produced via immunoSEQ multiplex PCR; TCRdb's table is partial and in-frame only. The sample includes approximately 26,000 clones, approximately 91% of them seen just once. The sample was PBMCs. The receptor set was obtained from a man in his fifties with lung cancer.

The chain uses TRBV7-2 and TRBJ2-5; unclear D gene. The CDR3 loop spans 13 amino acids. The germline V and J ends were trimmed by 2 bases and 5 bases, with 9 bases remaining between them. Germline V gene data show CDR1 as SGHTA and CDR2 as FQGNSA. The CDR3 DNA reads TGTGCCAGCAGCTTACCATCCGGGGAGACCCAGTACTTC. It is translated as CASSLPSGETQYF.

In this sample, this clone turned up a few times. J is TRBJ2-1 and V is TRBV6-2 or TRBV6-3; tentative D call: TRBD2 (5 bases). CDR1 and CDR2 (germline): MNHEY, SVGEGT. The V end was cut by 4 bases, the J end by 6 bases, with 16 bases between. The CDR3 runs 15 residues. CDR3 in DNA: TGTGCCAGCAGTTCCACCGGGAAAAGGCCCAATGAGCAGTTCTTC. Its translation is CASSSTGKRPNEQFF.

The genes are TRBV7-9 and TRBJ1-2, with 7 bases fitting TRBD1. Germline V lookup: CDR1 SEHNR, CDR2 FQNEAQ (reference sequence). The CDR3 runs 14 residues. V was pared by 2 bases and J by 4 bases, with 4 bases of the junction left unmatched. CDR3 DNA sequence: TGTGCCAGCAGCTTAACCGCAGGGGGCTATGGCTACACCTTC. Amino acid sequence: CASSLTAGGYGYTF.

This rearrangement joins TRBV5-6 to TRBJ1-5; 8 positions agree with TRBD1. Germline CDR1 SGHDT, CDR2 YYEEEE. This CDR3 spans 16 amino acids. The V gene end was trimmed by 2 bases and the J gene end by 5 bases; junction bases not matched to a gene: 9. CDR3 nucleotide sequence: TGTGCCAGCAGCTTCATGTCCGGGACAGGAGATCAGCCCCAGCATTTT. Protein product: CASSFMSGTGDQPQHF. Full variable domain (rest looked up from reference TRBV5-6 and TRBJ1-5): DAGVTQSPTHLIKTRGQQVTLRCSPKSGHDTVSWYQQALGQGPQFIFQYYEEEERQRGNFPDRFSGHQFPNYSSELNVNALLLGDSALYLCASSFMSGTGDQPQHFGDGTRLSIL.

The V call is TRBV6-6, the J call TRBJ1-2; D is unresolved. The CDR3 runs to 13 residues. The germline V gene has CDR1 MNHNY and CDR2 SVGAGI (reference sequence). V lost 5 bases, J lost 8 bases, and 15 bases lay in between. CDR3 loop: CASSLSGIRGYTF. In DNA, the CDR3 is TGTGCCAGCAGTCTTTCGGGGATAAGGGGCTACACCTTC.

In this sample, this clone turned up once. The chain couples TRBV5-4 to TRBJ2-3, with D tentatively TRBD1 (6 bases). V was pared by 3 bases and J by 7 bases, with 15 bases between. Germline loops: CDR1 SGHNT, CDR2 YYREEE (reference sequence). This CDR3 has 14 amino acids. In DNA, the CDR3 is TGTGCCAGCAGCTCCCCTTCACAGGGAAATACGCAGTATTTT. It encodes CASSSPSQGNTQYF.

This clone was counted once. This sequence joins TRBV10-3 and TRBJ1-5; TRBD1 aligns across 7 bases. Germline loops: CDR1 ENHRY, CDR2 SYGVKD. There are 16 residues in the CDR3. The V and J ends lost 0 bases and 4 bases, in that order; junction bases with no gene match: 6. In nucleotides, the CDR3 is TGTGCCATCAGTGAGTCTACAGGGGTTGGGAATCAGCCCCAGCATTTT. This encodes CAISESTGVGNQPQHF.

The V call is TRBV6-1, the J call TRBJ2-1; 7 bases are a match to TRBD2. Germline CDR1 reads MNHNS; CDR2 reads SASEGT. V gave up 1 base and J gave up 4 bases; unmatched junction bases: 4. The CDR3 runs to 15 residues. CDR3: CASSEVLAAYNEQFF. The CDR3, as DNA: TGTGCCAGCAGTGAAGTTCTAGCGGCGTACAATGAGCAGTTCTTC.